The rows below give T cell receptor beta chains drawn from one sample of a study of blood T cell repertoires in COVID-19. Assay: immunoSEQ multiplex PCR; the TCRdb copy retains only in-frame clones and omits some. The sample shows around 150,000 clones, 80% to 85% of them seen only once. Material: peripheral blood. All receptors come from an older woman with active or convalescent COVID-19. Both conserved end residues are part of each CDR3. Fields, in order: CDR3 DNA, CDR3 protein, D gene, clone size, V gene, J gene. A D gene is named only where the DNA matches it firmly. Size values are once, few and many counts, or a class for expanded clones, and some rows have none.

TGTGCCAGCAGTGTAACCGGGACAGGGAGGTCCGAGCAGTACTTC	CASSVTGTGRSEQYF	TRBD1	NA	TRBV28	TRBJ2-7
TGTGCCAGCAGTGGGGACAGGGTGAATGGCTACACCTTC	CASSGDRVNGYTF	TRBD1	NA	TRBV28	TRBJ1-2
TGTGCCAGCAGCTATGGGATGACAGGGGATGGCTACACCTTC	CASSYGMTGDGYTF	TRBD1	NA	TRBV7-9	TRBJ1-2
TGTGCCAGCAGAGGGGACAGGGCCCTCTATGGCTACACCTTC	CASRGDRALYGYTF	TRBD1	NA	TRBV2	TRBJ1-2
TGTGCCAGCAGTTACTCGGGACAGGGGTACAATGAGCAGTTCTTC	CASSYSGQGYNEQFF	TRBD1	NA	TRBV6-5	TRBJ2-1
TGTGCCACCAGTTATTTAGCGGGAGGCCCTGGGGAGCAGTTCTTC	CATSYLAGGPGEQFF	TRBD2	NA	TRBV24-1	TRBJ2-1
TGCAGCGGTACCTTGGCGGGGGGGCAGGGGCAGTTCTTC	CSGTLAGGQGQFF	TRBD2	NA	TRBV29-1	TRBJ2-1
TGTGCCAGCACCCACACGAACACCGGGGAGCTGTTTTTT	CASTHTNTGELFF	NA	NA	TRBV28	TRBJ2-2
TGTGCCAGTAGTATTACAGGGGCCCTGAACACTGAAGCTTTCTTT	CASSITGALNTEAFF	TRBD1	NA	TRBV19	TRBJ1-1
TGTGCCTGCGGGCCTCGGCTCGGGAAAGCTTTCTTT	CACGPRLGKAFF	NA	NA	TRBV30	TRBJ1-1
TGTGCCAGCAGTTTACCGGGGAACACCGGGGAGCTGTTTTTT	CASSLPGNTGELFF	NA	NA	TRBV6-5	TRBJ2-2
TGTGCCAGCAGCTCCTCCACTTTTGGGACAGGAAGCTATGGCTACACCTTC	CASSSSTFGTGSYGYTF	TRBD1	NA	TRBV7-9	TRBJ1-2
TGTGCCAGCAGTCCGGGACAGGGAGGCAATCAGCCCCAGCATTTT	CASSPGQGGNQPQHF	TRBD1	NA	TRBV28	TRBJ1-5
TGTGCCAGCAGCTTAGGGTCTCCGGGGCAGCCCCAGCATTTT	CASSLGSPGQPQHF	NA	NA	TRBV7-6	TRBJ1-5
TGTGCCAGCAGCCAACCGGCGGGACTAGCCCACAATGAGCAGTTCTTC	CASSQPAGLAHNEQFF	TRBD2	few	TRBV14	TRBJ2-1
TGCGCCAGCAGCTTAACACAGGGGCGTAATGGCTACACCTTC	CASSLTQGRNGYTF	TRBD1	NA	TRBV5-1	TRBJ1-2
TGTGCCAGCAATGGACCTAAGGCCGCGGGTCAGCCCCAGCATTTT	CASNGPKAAGQPQHF	NA	once	TRBV2	TRBJ1-5
TGTGCCATCAGATTGGAGGGACTCTTCACAGATACGCAGTATTTT	CAIRLEGLFTDTQYF	NA	NA	TRBV10-3	TRBJ2-3
TGTGCCAGCAGCTTCGGGACAGGGACCGTCTACACCTTC	CASSFGTGTVYTF	TRBD1	NA	TRBV7-9	TRBJ1-2
TGTGCCAGCAGCCGCCGGGGGTCCCGGTCTCCGACCCAGTACTTC	CASSRRGSRSPTQYF	NA	NA	TRBV2	TRBJ2-5
TGCAGCGTTGGTCGTACTAGCGGGGGAATTGGTCTGGAGACCCAGTACTTC	CSVGRTSGGIGLETQYF	TRBD2	NA	TRBV29-1	TRBJ2-5
TGTGCCAGCAGTTTAGGGGTAGCGGGCAGACAAGAGACCCAGTACTTC	CASSLGVAGRQETQYF	TRBD2	few	TRBV28	TRBJ2-5
TGCGCCAGCAGTGGTCGCGGGGGCTACAATGAGCAGTTCTTC	CASSGRGGYNEQFF	TRBD2	once	TRBV5-1	TRBJ2-1
TGTGCCAGCAGTGCCCAGGGGACTAATGAAAAACTGTTTTTT	CASSAQGTNEKLFF	NA	NA	TRBV25-1	TRBJ1-4
TGTGCCAGCAGTTATTCGTCTGGGACTAGCTCCCCGGATGAGCAGTTCTTC	CASSYSSGTSSPDEQFF	TRBD2	NA	TRBV6-2/TRBV6-3	TRBJ2-1
TGTGCCAGCAGCGTAGCTACCAACGGGAATTCACCCCTCCACTTT	CASSVATNGNSPLHF	NA	NA	TRBV9	TRBJ1-6
TGTGCCAGTCGGGGGGACCCCGGGGAGCTGTTTTTT	CASRGDPGELFF	TRBD2	NA	TRBV2	TRBJ2-2
TGCGCCAGCAGCATTAGCGGGGTAAGCTCCTACGAGCAGTACTTC	CASSISGVSSYEQYF	TRBD2	NA	TRBV5-1	TRBJ2-7
TGTGCCATCAGGGGCCCCCGGGGAGGAGGCTACACCTTC	CAIRGPRGGGYTF	NA	NA	TRBV10-3	TRBJ1-2
TGTGCCAGCAACAAACCAGGGACAGCCTCCTACGAGCAGTACTTC	CASNKPGTASYEQYF	TRBD1	few	TRBV28	TRBJ2-7
TGCGCCAGCAGCCAAGCGTCAGGGGAAGAGCAGTACTTC	CASSQASGEEQYF	NA	NA	TRBV4-3	TRBJ2-7
TGTGCCAGCAGCTTAAGGGGAGGGACGAACACTGAAGCTTTCTTT	CASSLRGGTNTEAFF	NA	NA	TRBV7-3	TRBJ1-1
TGTGCCAGTATGGGGACTTACCCTACAATGAGGGTCCAGTTCTTC	CASMGTYPTMRVQFF	NA	NA	TRBV19	TRBJ2-1
TGTGCCAGCAGCTTAGTTGGACAGTACACTGAAGCTTTCTTT	CASSLVGQYTEAFF	NA	NA	TRBV7-2	TRBJ1-1
TGTGCCAGCAGCCAACTCGGGGGGCGTAATTCACCCCTCCACTTT	CASSQLGGRNSPLHF	NA	NA	TRBV5-5	TRBJ1-6
TGTGCCAGTAGCCCCGGAGCGAACACTGAAGCTTTCTTT	CASSPGANTEAFF	NA	NA	TRBV19	TRBJ1-1
TGTGCCAGCAGCTTGGTTAAGGGGTCCGGGGCCAACGTCCTGACTTTC	CASSLVKGSGANVLTF	NA	once	TRBV5-6	TRBJ2-6
TGTGCCAGCAGTTCCCCCGGGGACAGGTTCTATGGCTACACCTTC	CASSSPGDRFYGYTF	TRBD1	NA	TRBV27	TRBJ1-2